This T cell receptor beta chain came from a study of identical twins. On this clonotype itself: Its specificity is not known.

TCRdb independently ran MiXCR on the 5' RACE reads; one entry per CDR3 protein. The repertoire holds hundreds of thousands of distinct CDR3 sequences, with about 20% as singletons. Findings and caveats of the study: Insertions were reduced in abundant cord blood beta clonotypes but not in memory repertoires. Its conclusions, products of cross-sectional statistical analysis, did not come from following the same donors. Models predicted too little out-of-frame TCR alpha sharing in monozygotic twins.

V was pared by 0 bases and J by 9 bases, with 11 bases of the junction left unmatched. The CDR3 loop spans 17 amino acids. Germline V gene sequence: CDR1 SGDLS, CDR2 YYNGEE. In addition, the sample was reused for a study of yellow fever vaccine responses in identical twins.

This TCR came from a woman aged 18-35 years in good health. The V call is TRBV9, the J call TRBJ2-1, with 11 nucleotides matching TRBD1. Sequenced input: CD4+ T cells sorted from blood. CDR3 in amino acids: CASSVGPGTGGIGEQFF. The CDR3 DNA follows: TGTGCCAGCAGCGTAGGGCCGGGGACAGGGGGAATTGGTGAGCAGTTCTTC.